This is a list of T cell receptor beta chains from one sample in a study of lymphopenia after photon versus proton radiotherapy. The protocol was immunoSEQ multiplex PCR, while the TCRdb copy is restricted to in-frame clones and leaves out a portion. This table holds approximately 30,000 clones, 80% to 85% found once. The sample was peripheral blood, taken from a patient treated with photon-based radiotherapy. The receptor set was obtained from a woman aged 45-60 years with pancreatic cancer. The CDR3 runs from the conserved cysteine through the conserved F or W. A D gene is named only where the DNA matches it firmly. A clone size is listed for some rows: how often the clone was seen (once, few, many), or a class if it is expanded.

d_call	v_call	clone_size	j_call	cdr3_aa	cdr3_nt
TRBD2	TRBV5-1	.	TRBJ2-5	CASSSGLAGSGETQYF	TGCGCCAGCAGCTCAGGACTAGCGGGGTCGGGAGAGACCCAGTACTTC
TRBD2	TRBV28	.	TRBJ2-7	CASSLPPSGRINEQYF	TGTGCCAGCAGTTTGCCTCCTAGCGGGAGGATCAATGAGCAGTACTTC
TRBD2	TRBV4-3	.	TRBJ2-1	CASSLSGTSARLNNEQFF	TGCGCCAGCAGCCTCTCCGGAACTAGCGCAAGACTAAACAATGAGCAGTTCTTC
.	TRBV30	.	TRBJ2-5	CAWGALRGRETQYF	TGTGCCTGGGGGGCCCTTAGGGGACGGGAGACCCAGTACTTC
TRBD1	TRBV7-9	.	TRBJ2-5	CASSLGTAEETQYF	TGTGCCAGCAGCTTGGGGACAGCCGAAGAGACCCAGTACTTC
.	TRBV29-1	.	TRBJ2-7	CSVGIIGPPSFEQYF	TGCAGCGTTGGGATCATCGGGCCCCCATCGTTCGAGCAGTACTTC
TRBD2	TRBV4-3	.	TRBJ2-7	CASSQEETSGAYEQYF	TGCGCCAGCAGCCAAGAAGAGACTAGCGGAGCCTACGAGCAGTACTTC
.	TRBV30	.	TRBJ2-7	CAWRGRGYEQYF	TGTGCCTGGAGGGGCAGGGGCTACGAGCAGTACTTC
TRBD2	TRBV19	.	TRBJ2-5	CASSMASGKGTQYF	TGTGCCAGTAGTATGGCTAGCGGGAAGGGGACCCAGTACTTC
TRBD1	TRBV9	.	TRBJ2-5	CASSVGQGAGQETQYF	TGTGCCAGCAGCGTGGGACAGGGGGCGGGCCAAGAGACCCAGTACTTC
.	TRBV10-3	.	TRBJ1-5	CAISESDRGESNQPQHF	TGTGCCATCAGTGAGTCGGATCGCGGGGAATCAAACCAGCCCCAGCATTTT
.	TRBV28	.	TRBJ2-1	CASSSRRLGPNEQFF	TGTGCCAGCAGTTCGCGGCGTCTGGGGCCTAATGAGCAGTTCTTC
TRBD2	TRBV18	.	TRBJ2-1	CASSPAALGGGDEQFF	TGTGCCAGCTCACCAGCGGCTTTGGGGGGAGGGGATGAGCAGTTCTTC
.	TRBV28	.	TRBJ1-5	CASSPLRGNQPQHF	TGTGCCAGCAGTCCGCTGAGGGGTAATCAGCCCCAGCATTTT
TRBD1	TRBV7-2	.	TRBJ1-5	CASSLARDRRPPLISNQPQHF	TGTGCCAGCAGCTTAGCCCGGGACAGGCGGCCGCCCCTTATTAGCAATCAGCCCCAGCATTTT
TRBD1	TRBV7-8	medium-sized	TRBJ2-2	CASSSQIPGQGNTGELFF	TGTGCCAGCAGCTCTCAAATTCCGGGACAGGGAAACACCGGGGAGCTGTTTTTT
TRBD2	TRBV5-1	.	TRBJ2-1	CASSTSGYNEQFF	TGCGCCAGCAGCACTAGCGGATACAATGAGCAGTTCTTC
.	TRBV10-2	.	TRBJ2-2	CASERTTNTGELFF	TGCGCCAGCGAGCGGACGACGAACACCGGGGAGCTGTTTTTT
TRBD2	TRBV7-3	few	TRBJ2-2	CASSLRTSGTGELFF	TGTGCCAGCAGCCTCCGGACTAGTGGCACCGGGGAGCTGTTTTTT
.	TRBV5-1	.	TRBJ2-3	CASSLLQGTDTQYF	TGCGCCAGCAGCTTACTCCAGGGCACAGATACGCAGTATTTT
.	TRBV12-5	.	TRBJ1-5	CASGLTGKGEDHQPQHF	TGTGCTAGTGGCTTAACAGGGAAGGGTGAGGACCATCAGCCCCAGCATTTT
TRBD1	TRBV7-2	.	TRBJ1-5	CASSLGTEGQPQHF	TGTGCCAGCAGCTTGGGGACAGAGGGGCAGCCCCAGCATTTT
.	TRBV5-8	.	TRBJ2-2	CASSLQGATGELFF	TGTGCCAGCAGCTTGCAGGGTGCCACCGGGGAGCTGTTTTTT
TRBD2	TRBV9	.	TRBJ2-1	CASSPPRGGYNEQFF	TGTGCCAGCAGCCCGCCGCGGGGAGGGTACAATGAGCAGTTCTTC
TRBD1	TRBV7-9	few	TRBJ1-1	CASSPDRETTEAFF	TGTGCCAGCAGCCCGGACAGGGAGACGACTGAAGCTTTCTTT
.	TRBV28	few	TRBJ1-4	CASRDRTNEKLFF	TGTGCCAGCAGAGACAGGACTAATGAAAAACTGTTTTTT
TRBD2	TRBV7-2	.	TRBJ2-2	CASRSGGTGELFF	TGTGCCAGCAGGAGCGGGGGGACCGGGGAGCTGTTTTTT
.	TRBV7-2	.	TRBJ2-7	CASSSLPYKQYF	TGTGCCAGCAGCTCCCTGCCATACAAGCAGTACTTC
.	TRBV30	once	TRBJ2-7	CAWSVGGTYEQYF	TGTGCCTGGAGTGTGGGGGGTACCTACGAGCAGTACTTC